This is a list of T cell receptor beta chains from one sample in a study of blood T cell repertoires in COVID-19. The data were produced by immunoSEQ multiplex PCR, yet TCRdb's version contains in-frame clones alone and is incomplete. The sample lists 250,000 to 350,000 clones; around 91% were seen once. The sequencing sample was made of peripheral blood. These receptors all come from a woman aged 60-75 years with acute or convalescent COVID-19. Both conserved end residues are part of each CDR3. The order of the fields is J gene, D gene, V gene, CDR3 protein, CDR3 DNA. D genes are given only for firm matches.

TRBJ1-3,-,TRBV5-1,CASSLAGLGGNTIYF,TGCGCCAGCAGCTTAGCAGGGCTGGGAGGAAACACCATATATTTT
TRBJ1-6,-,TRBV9,CASSEAGDNSPLHF,TGTGCCAGCAGCGAGGCGGGGGATAATTCACCCCTCCACTTT
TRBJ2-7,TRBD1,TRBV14,CASSQGNRGSYEQYF,TGTGCCAGCAGCCAAGGCAACAGGGGGTCCTACGAGCAGTACTTC
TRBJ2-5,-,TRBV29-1,CSVDGQGLETQYF,TGCAGCGTTGATGGGCAGGGATTGGAGACCCAGTACTTC
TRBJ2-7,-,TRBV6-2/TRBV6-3,CASSYEYEQYF,TGTGCCAGCAGTTACGAGTACGAGCAGTACTTC
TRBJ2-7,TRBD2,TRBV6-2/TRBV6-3,CASSSPTSGSYEQYF,TGTGCCAGCAGCTCGCCGACTAGCGGGTCCTACGAGCAGTACTTC
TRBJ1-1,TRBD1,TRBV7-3,CASSSVDTTGVAFF,TGTGCCAGCAGCTCGGTAGATACGACAGGGGTGGCTTTCTTT
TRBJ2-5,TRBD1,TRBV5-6,CASSPGDRAQETQYF,TGTGCCAGCAGCCCAGGGGACAGGGCACAGGAGACCCAGTACTTC
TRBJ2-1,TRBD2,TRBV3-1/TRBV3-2,CASSRTGTSGTSSYNEQFF,TGTGCCAGCAGTCGCACTGGGACTAGCGGGACTAGCTCCTACAATGAGCAGTTCTTC
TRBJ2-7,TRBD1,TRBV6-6,CASAPGGQGYEQYF,TGTGCCAGCGCCCCGGGGGGACAGGGCTACGAGCAGTACTTC
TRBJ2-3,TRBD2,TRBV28,CATQREITDTQYF,TGTGCCACCCAGCGGGAGATAACAGATACGCAGTATTTT
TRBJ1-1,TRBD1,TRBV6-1,CASSRDRFDTEAFF,TGTGCCAGCAGTCGGGACAGGTTCGACACTGAAGCTTTCTTT
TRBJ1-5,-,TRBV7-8,CASSPRTGEPQHF,TGTGCCAGCAGCCCCCGGACTGGTGAGCCCCAGCATTTT
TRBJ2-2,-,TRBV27,CASSLLDSSTGELFF,TGTGCCAGCAGTTTATTGGACAGCTCGACCGGGGAGCTGTTTTTT
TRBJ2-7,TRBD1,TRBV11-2,CASSSISGQGIYEQYF,TGTGCCAGCAGCTCCATCAGTGGACAGGGGATCTACGAGCAGTACTTC
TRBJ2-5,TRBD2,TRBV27,CASSSFTSGAETQYF,TGTGCCAGCAGTTCTTTCACTAGCGGGGCGGAGACCCAGTACTTC
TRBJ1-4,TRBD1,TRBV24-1,CATSEAGGGEKLFF,TGTGCCACCAGTGAGGCAGGGGGCGGTGAAAAACTGTTTTTT
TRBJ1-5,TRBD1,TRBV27,CASSRPDTTGAISNQPQHF,TGTGCCAGCAGCCGACCCGACACGACAGGGGCGATTAGCAATCAGCCCCAGCATTTT
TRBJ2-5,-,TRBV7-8,CASSLIHRGGETQYF,TGTGCCAGCAGCTTAATACACAGGGGAGGAGAGACCCAGTACTTC
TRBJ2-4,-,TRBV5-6,CASSLRGTIAKNIQYF,TGTGCCAGCAGCTTGAGGGGGACCATAGCCAAAAACATTCAGTACTTC
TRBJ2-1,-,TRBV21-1,CASTPGQGFGNEQFF,TGTGCCAGCACTCCGGGACAGGGGTTTGGTAATGAGCAGTTCTTC
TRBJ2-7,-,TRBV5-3,CARSRIRRAAYEQYF,TGTGCCAGAAGCCGAATCCGGCGGGCGGCCTACGAGCAGTACTTC
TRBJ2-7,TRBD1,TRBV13,CASSLGGTGGLYEQYF,TGTGCCAGCAGCTTAGGAGGGACAGGGGGACTGTACGAGCAGTACTTC
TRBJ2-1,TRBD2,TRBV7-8,CASTLGLAGYNEQFF,TGTGCCAGCACCCTCGGCCTAGCGGGCTACAATGAGCAGTTCTTC